This T cell receptor (beta chain) appears in the sequencing data of a study of T cells of healthy individuals (dated by TCRdb to 2016 to 2018). This clonotype was seen repeatedly, ten times or more. The target of this receptor is not known. There are no base qualities to consult, and no much larger clone falls within one base. Library generation was performed with 5' RACE. Reads for this sample came from an Illumina MiSeq. The public reads were reprocessed in TCRdb via fastp at Q25 and MiXCR, keeping in-frame beta chains. Every distinct CDR3 protein forms one entry, paired with its most common genes and DNA. Here the sample has about 96,000 distinct CDR3 sequences; approximately 15% occur a single time. 6% to 8% of the sample belongs to the ten largest clones. The TCR sequence derives from a human donor in good health.

The CDR3 is CASSLAVSGANVLTF. In nucleotides, the sequence is TGTGCCAGCAGTTTAGCTGTCTCTGGGGCCAACGTCCTGACTTTC. The V and J segments used are TRBV12-3 or TRBV12-4 and TRBJ2-6; the D gene cannot be named for sure. The CDR3 runs 15 amino acids, cysteine and phenylalanine included. Of all the DNA, just the CDR3 is kept, 45 bases in frame from base 1. V lost 0 bases and J lost 0 bases; the stretch between them is 3 bases long.